The rows below give T cell receptor beta chains drawn from one sample of a study of blood T cell repertoires in COVID-19. Sequencing was performed with immunoSEQ multiplex PCR; in TCRdb, only in-frame clones are kept and a portion is missing. Of approximately 670,000 clones in the sample, approximately 90% are singletons; the top ten hold roughly 0.25%. The sequencing sample was made of peripheral blood. The source is a woman aged 18-35 years with acute or convalescent COVID-19. Each CDR3 is given without its conserved first and last residue. Fields, in order: V gene, J gene, CDR3 protein.

V gene: TRBV7-9
J gene: TRBJ1-2
CDR3 protein: ASSPTGTNYGYT

V gene: TRBV5-1
J gene: TRBJ1-5
CDR3 protein: ASRPTGYEQPQH

V gene: TRBV4-1
J gene: TRBJ2-7
CDR3 protein: ASSPPGRAYEQY

V gene: TRBV10-2
J gene: TRBJ1-2
CDR3 protein: ASSESGAYGYT

V gene: TRBV5-6
J gene: TRBJ1-3
CDR3 protein: ASSKGVRAGNTIY

V gene: TRBV6-4
J gene: TRBJ2-1
CDR3 protein: ASSDGRGGNNEQF

V gene: TRBV19
J gene: TRBJ1-3
CDR3 protein: ASLRGPGLRGNTIY

V gene: TRBV4-3
J gene: TRBJ2-2
CDR3 protein: ASSQVLAFMDRQNGELF

V gene: TRBV3-1/TRBV3-2
J gene: TRBJ2-1
CDR3 protein: ASGPYEGNEQF

V gene: TRBV5-4
J gene: TRBJ2-7
CDR3 protein: ASSLRSSYEQY

V gene: TRBV7-8
J gene: TRBJ2-7
CDR3 protein: ASSLDRDRGITYEQY

V gene: TRBV30
J gene: TRBJ2-1
CDR3 protein: ALEEERRQF

V gene: TRBV6-2/TRBV6-3
J gene: TRBJ2-2
CDR3 protein: ASSSGPRGRNTTGELF

V gene: TRBV4-2
J gene: TRBJ1-5
CDR3 protein: ASSQESAPSNQPQH

V gene: TRBV6-5
J gene: TRBJ1-2
CDR3 protein: ASTSDSGYT

V gene: TRBV3-1/TRBV3-2
J gene: TRBJ2-7
CDR3 protein: ASSQGPPGQGLYEQY

V gene: TRBV2
J gene: TRBJ2-5
CDR3 protein: ASSEGGQGKETQY

V gene: TRBV6-2/TRBV6-3
J gene: TRBJ2-1
CDR3 protein: ASRPTDRAQSYNEQF

V gene: TRBV7-9
J gene: TRBJ1-4
CDR3 protein: ASSRNEKLF

V gene: TRBV10-3
J gene: TRBJ2-5
CDR3 protein: AIAKTGEETQY

V gene: TRBV30
J gene: TRBJ1-1
CDR3 protein: AWATGLNTEAF

V gene: TRBV4-3
J gene: TRBJ2-2
CDR3 protein: ASSQMGLAGNSPNTGELF

V gene: TRBV24-1
J gene: TRBJ1-2
CDR3 protein: ATSDVGTGSGYT

V gene: TRBV13
J gene: TRBJ2-1
CDR3 protein: ASSPFSVIPYNEQF

V gene: TRBV6-4
J gene: TRBJ1-6
CDR3 protein: ASSDGDNYNSPLH

V gene: TRBV3-1/TRBV3-2
J gene: TRBJ2-1
CDR3 protein: ASSQEGQLNEQF

V gene: TRBV10-1
J gene: TRBJ2-1
CDR3 protein: ATGDRKQF

V gene: TRBV5-1
J gene: TRBJ1-2
CDR3 protein: ASSSDRGVFNYGYT